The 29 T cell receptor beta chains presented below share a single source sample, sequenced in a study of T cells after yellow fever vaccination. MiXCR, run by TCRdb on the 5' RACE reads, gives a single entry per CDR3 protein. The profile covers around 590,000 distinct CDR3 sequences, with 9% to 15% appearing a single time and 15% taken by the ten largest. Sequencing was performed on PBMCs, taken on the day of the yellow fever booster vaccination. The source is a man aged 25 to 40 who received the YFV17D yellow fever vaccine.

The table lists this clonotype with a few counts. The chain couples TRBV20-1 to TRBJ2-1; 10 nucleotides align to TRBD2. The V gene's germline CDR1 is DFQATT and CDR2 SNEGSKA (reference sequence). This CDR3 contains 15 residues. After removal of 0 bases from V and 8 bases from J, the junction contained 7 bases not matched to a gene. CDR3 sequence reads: CSARDTSGEIYEQFF. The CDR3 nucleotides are TGCAGTGCTAGAGACACTAGCGGGGAGATCTATGAGCAGTTCTTC.

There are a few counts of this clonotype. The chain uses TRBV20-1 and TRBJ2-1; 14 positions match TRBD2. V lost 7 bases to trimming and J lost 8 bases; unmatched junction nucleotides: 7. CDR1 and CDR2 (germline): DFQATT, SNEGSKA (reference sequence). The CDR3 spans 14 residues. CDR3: CSVSGLAGGHEQFF. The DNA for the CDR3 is TGCAGTGTCTCAGGACTAGCGGGAGGTCATGAGCAGTTCTTC.

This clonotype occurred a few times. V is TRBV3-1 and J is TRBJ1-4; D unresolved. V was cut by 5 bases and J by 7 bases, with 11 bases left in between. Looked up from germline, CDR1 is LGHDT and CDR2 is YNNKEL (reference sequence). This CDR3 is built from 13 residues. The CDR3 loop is CASSSRGVEKLFF. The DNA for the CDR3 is TGTGCCAGCAGCTCGCGCGGTGTTGAAAAACTGTTTTTT. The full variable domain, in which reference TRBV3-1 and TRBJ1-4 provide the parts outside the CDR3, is DTAVSQTPKYLVTQMGNDKSIKCEQNLGHDTMYWYKQDSKKFLKIMFSYNNKELIINETVPNRFSPKSPDKAHLNLHINSLELGDSAVYFCASSSRGVEKLFFGSGTQLSVL.

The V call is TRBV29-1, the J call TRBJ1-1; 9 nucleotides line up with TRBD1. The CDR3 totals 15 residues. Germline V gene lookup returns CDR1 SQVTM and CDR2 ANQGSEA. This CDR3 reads CSAATGGPLNTEAFF. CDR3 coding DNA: TGCAGTGCTGCAACAGGGGGCCCCCTTAACACTGAAGCTTTCTTT.

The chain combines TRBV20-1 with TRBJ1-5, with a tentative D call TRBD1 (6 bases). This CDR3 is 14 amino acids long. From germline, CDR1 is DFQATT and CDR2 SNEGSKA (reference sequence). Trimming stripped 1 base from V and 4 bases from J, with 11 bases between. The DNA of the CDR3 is TGCAGTGCTAGAGGCAGGGGAGGAAATCAGCCCCAGCATTTT. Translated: CSARGRGGNQPQHF.

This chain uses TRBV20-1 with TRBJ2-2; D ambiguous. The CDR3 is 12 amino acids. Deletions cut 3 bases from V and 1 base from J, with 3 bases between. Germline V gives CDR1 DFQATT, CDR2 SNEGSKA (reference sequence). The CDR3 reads CSASKNTGELFF. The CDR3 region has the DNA TGCAGTGCTAGCAAGAACACCGGGGAGCTGTTTTTT.

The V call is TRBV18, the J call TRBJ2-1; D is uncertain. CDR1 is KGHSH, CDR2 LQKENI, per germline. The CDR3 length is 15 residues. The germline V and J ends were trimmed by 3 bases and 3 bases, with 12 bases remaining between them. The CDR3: CASSPPSKGYNEQFF. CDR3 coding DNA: TGTGCCAGCTCACCCCCCAGCAAGGGCTACAATGAGCAGTTCTTC.

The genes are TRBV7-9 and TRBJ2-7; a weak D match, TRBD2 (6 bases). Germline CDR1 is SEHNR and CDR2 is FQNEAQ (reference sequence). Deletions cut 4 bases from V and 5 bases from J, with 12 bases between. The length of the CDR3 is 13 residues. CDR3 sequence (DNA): TGTGCCAGCAGCTGGGGGAGGCACGACGAGCAGTACTTC. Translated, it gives CASSWGRHDEQYF.

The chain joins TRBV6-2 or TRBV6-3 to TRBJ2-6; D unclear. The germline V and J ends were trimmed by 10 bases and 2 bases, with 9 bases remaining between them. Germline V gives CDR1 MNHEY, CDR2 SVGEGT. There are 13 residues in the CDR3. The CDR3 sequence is CATARAGANVLTF. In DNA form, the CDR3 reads TGTGCCACTGCCCGGGCTGGGGCCAACGTCCTGACTTTC.

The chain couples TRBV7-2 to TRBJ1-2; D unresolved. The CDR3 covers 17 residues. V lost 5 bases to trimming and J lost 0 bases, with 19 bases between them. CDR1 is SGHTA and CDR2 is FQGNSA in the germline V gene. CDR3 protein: CASSQPGALRANYGYTF. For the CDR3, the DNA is TGTGCCAGCAGCCAGCCTGGCGCCCTTAGAGCTAACTATGGCTACACCTTC.

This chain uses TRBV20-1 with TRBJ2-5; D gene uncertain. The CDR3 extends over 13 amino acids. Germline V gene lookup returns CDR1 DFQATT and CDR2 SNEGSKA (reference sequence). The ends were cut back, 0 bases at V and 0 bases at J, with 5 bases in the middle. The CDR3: CSARDVYQETQYF. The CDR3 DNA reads TGCAGTGCTAGAGACGTATACCAAGAGACCCAGTACTTC.

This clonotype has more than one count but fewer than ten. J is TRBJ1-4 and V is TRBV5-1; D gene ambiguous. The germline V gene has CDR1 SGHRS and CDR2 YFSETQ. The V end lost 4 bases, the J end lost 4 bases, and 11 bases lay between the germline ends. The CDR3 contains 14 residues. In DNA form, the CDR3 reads TGCGCCAGCAGCCAGGACGGACGTAATGAAAAACTGTTTTTT. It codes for CASSQDGRNEKLFF.

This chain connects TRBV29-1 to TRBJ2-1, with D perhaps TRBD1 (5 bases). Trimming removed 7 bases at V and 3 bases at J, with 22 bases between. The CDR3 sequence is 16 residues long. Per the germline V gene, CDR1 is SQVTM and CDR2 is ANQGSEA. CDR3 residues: CSADNSGFSRYNEQFF. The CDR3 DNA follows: TGCAGCGCGGACAATTCAGGGTTCTCACGCTACAATGAGCAGTTCTTC.

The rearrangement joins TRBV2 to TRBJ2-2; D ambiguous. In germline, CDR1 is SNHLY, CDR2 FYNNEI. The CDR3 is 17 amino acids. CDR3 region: CTFCLSAFLANTGELFF. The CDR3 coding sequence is TGTACCTTCTGTTTATCCGCCTTTCTCGCGAACACCGGGGAGCTGTTTTTT.

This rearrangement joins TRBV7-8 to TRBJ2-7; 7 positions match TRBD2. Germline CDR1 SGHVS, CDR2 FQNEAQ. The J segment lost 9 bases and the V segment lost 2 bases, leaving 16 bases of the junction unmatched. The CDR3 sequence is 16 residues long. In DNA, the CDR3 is TGTGCCAGCAGCTTAAATTATGGGGAGGGGAGGACCGGGCAGTACTTC. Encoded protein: CASSLNYGEGRTGQYF.

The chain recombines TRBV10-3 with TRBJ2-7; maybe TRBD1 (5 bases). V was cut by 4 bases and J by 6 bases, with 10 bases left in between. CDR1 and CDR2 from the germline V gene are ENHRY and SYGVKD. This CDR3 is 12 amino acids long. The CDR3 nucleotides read TGTGCCATCAGTGGTGGGGCAGCCGAGCAGTACTTC. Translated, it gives CAISGGAAEQYF.

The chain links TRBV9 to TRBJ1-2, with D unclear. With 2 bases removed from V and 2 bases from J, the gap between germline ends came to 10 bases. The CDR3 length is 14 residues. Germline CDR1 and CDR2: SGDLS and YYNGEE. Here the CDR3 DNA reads TGTGCCAGCAGCGTCGCCCTCGAGAACTATGGCTACACCTTC. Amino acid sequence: CASSVALENYGYTF.

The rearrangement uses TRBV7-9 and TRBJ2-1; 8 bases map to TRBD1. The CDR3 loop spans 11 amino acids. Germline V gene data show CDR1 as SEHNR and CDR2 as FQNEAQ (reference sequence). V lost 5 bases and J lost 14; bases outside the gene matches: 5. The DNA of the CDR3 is TGTGCCAGCAGCGTCAGGGGGCCGGAGTTCTTC. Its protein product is CASSVRGPEFF.

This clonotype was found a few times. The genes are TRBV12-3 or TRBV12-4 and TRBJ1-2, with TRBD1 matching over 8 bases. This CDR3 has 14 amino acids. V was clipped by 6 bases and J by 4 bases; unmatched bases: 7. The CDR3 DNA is TGTGCCAGCAGCCTGGACAGGGCCATCTATGGCTACACCTTC. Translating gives CASSLDRAIYGYTF.

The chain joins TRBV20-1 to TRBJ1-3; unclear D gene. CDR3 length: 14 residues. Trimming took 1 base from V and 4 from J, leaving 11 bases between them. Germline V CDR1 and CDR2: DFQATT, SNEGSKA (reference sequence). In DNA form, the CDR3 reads TGCAGTGCTAGAGTCCCCACCATCGGAAACACCATATATTTT. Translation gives CSARVPTIGNTIYF.

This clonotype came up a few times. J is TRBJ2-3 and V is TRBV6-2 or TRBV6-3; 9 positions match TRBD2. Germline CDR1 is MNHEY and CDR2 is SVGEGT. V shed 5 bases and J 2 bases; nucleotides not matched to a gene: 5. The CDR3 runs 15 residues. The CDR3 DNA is TGTGCCAGCAGTCAGCCTAGCGGGAACACAGATACGCAGTATTTT. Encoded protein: CASSQPSGNTDTQYF.

The CDR3: CSARDAGAPTEQYF. As DNA, the CDR3 is TGCAGTGCTAGAGATGCGGGAGCCCCTACCGAGCAGTACTTC. This chain connects TRBV20-1 to TRBJ2-7, with 7 bases matching TRBD2. Germline assignment: CDR1 DFQATT and CDR2 SNEGSKA (reference sequence). The CDR3 is 14 residues long. After removal of 0 bases from V and 6 bases from J, the junction contained 8 bases not matched to a gene.

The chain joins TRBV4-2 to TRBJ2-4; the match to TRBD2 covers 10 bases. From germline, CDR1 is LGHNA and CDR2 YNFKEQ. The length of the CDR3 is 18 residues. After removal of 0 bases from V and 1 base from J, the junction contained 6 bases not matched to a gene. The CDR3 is CASSQELAGGMAKNIQYF. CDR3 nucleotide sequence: TGTGCCAGCAGCCAAGAGTTAGCGGGAGGTATGGCCAAAAACATTCAGTACTTC.

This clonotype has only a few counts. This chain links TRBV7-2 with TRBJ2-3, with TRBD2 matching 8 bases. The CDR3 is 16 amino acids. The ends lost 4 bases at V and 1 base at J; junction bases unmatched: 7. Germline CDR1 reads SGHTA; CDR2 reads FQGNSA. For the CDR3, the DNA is TGTGCCAGCAGCTCGTATAGCGGGGTGGGCACAGATACGCAGTATTTT. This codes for CASSSYSGVGTDTQYF.

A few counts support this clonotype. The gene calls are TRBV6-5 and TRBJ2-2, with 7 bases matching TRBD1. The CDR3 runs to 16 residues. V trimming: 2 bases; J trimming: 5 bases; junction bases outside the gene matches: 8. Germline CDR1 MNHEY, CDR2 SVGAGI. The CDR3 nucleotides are TGTGCCAGCAGTTACCGAAAAACAGGGGCAACCGGGGAGCTGTTTTTT. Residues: CASSYRKTGATGELFF.

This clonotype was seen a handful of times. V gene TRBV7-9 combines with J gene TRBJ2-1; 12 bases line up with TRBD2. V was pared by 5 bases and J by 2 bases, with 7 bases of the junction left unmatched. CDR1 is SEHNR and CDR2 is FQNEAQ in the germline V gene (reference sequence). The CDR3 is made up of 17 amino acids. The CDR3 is CASSPSGRALTYNEQFF. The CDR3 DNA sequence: TGTGCCAGCAGCCCTAGCGGGAGGGCCTTAACCTACAATGAGCAGTTCTTC.

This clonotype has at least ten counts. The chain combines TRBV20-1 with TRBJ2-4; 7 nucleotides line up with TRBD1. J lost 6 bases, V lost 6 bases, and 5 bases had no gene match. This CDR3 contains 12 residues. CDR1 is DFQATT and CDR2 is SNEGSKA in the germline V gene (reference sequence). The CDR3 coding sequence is TGCAGTGCGGGCTGGGACAGAAACATTCAGTACTTC. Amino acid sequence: CSAGWDRNIQYF.

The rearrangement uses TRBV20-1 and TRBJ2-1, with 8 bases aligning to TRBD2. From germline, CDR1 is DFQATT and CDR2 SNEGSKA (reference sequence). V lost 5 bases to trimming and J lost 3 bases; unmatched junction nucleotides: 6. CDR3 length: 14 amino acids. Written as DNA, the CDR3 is TGCAGTGCTCGGGGGGGGGCCCGCTACAATGAGCAGTTCTTC. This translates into CSARGGARYNEQFF.

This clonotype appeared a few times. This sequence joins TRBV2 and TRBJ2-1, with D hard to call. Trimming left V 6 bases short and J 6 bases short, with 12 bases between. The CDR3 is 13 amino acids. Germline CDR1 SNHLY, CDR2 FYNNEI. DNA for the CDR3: TGTGCCAGCAGGAACCTCAAAGGCAATGAGCAGTTCTTC. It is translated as CASRNLKGNEQFF.